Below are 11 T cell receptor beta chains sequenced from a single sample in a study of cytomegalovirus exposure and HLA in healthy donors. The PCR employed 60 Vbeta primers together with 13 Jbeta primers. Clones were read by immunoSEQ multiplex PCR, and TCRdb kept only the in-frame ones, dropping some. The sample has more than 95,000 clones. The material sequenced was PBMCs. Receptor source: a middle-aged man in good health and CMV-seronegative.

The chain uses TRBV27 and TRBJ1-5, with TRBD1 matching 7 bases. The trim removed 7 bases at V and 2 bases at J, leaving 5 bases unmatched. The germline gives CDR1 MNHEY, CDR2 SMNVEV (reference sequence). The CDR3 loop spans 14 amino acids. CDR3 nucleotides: TGTGCCAGCAAAACAGGGGAGGGCAATCAGCCCCAGCATTTT. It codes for CASKTGEGNQPQHF.

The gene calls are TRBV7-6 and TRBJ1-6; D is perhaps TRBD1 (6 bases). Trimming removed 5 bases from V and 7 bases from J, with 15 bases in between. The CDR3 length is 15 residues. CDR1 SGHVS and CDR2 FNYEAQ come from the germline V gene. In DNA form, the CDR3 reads TGTGCCAGCAGCCCCCTACAGGGACCCAATTCACCCCTCCACTTT. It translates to CASSPLQGPNSPLHF.

The CDR3 spells CASSQGQPWLGYTF. CDR3 DNA sequence: TGTGCCAGCAGCCAGGGACAGCCTTGGCTTGGCTACACCTTC. This rearrangement joins TRBV13 to TRBJ1-2; 7 bases fit TRBD1. CDR1 PRHDT and CDR2 FYEKMQ come from the germline V gene (reference sequence). This CDR3 is built from 14 residues. The V segment lost 5 bases and the J segment 7 bases; nucleotides outside the gene matches: 10.

CDR3 sequence reads: CASARGKALTSEQFF. CDR3 in DNA: TGTGCCAGCGCCCGAGGGAAGGCCCTGACAAGTGAGCAGTTCTTC. V usage is TRBV19 and J usage is TRBJ2-1, with TRBD2 as a possible D gene (5 bases). V was trimmed by 9 bases and J by 9 bases, leaving 24 bases between them. The CDR3 extends over 15 amino acids. From germline, CDR1 is LNHDA and CDR2 SQIVND (reference sequence).

As DNA, the CDR3 is TGTGCCAGCAGCTCCCCCCAAGAAAGGAGGGAGGCCACAGATACGCAGTATTTT. Translation gives CASSSPQERREATDTQYF. The V gene is TRBV7-2, the J gene TRBJ2-3, with D possibly being TRBD2 (6 bases). The CDR3 loop spans 18 amino acids. V was trimmed by 4 bases and J by 2 bases, leaving 22 bases between them. Germline loops: CDR1 SGHTA, CDR2 FQGNSA.

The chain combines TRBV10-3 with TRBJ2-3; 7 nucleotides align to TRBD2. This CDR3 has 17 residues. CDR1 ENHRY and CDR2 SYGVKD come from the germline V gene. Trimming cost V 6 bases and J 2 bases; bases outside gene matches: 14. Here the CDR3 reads CAISALGRAGNTDTQYF. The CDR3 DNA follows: TGTGCCATCAGCGCCTTAGGTAGAGCGGGAAACACAGATACGCAGTATTTT.

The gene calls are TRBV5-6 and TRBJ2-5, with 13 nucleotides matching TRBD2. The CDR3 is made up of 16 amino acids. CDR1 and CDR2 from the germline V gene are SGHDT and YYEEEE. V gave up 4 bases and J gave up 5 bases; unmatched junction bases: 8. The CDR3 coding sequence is TGTGCCAGCAGCCCAGGACTAGCGGGAGTTCAGGAGACCCAGTACTTC. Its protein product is CASSPGLAGVQETQYF.

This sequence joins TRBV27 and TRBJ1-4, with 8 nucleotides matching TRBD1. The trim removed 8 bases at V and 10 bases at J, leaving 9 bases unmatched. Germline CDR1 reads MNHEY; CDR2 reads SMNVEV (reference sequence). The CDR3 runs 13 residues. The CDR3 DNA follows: TGTGCCAGCCGGTTAACAGGGGGTGTAAAACTGTTTTTT. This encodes CASRLTGGVKLFF.

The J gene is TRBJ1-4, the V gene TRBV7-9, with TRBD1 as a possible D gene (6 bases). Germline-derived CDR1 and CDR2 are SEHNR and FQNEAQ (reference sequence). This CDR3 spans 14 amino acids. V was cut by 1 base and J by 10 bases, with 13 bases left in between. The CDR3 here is CASSLGGLTGKLFF. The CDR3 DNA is TGTGCCAGCAGCTTAGGGGGGTTGACAGGAAAACTGTTTTTT.

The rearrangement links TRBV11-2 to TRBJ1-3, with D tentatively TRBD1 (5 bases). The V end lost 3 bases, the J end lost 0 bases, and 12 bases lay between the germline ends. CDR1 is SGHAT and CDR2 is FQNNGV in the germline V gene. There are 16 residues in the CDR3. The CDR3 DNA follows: TGTGCCAGCAGCTTTAGGAGCAGGGACTCTGGAAACACCATATATTTT. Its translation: CASSFRSRDSGNTIYF.

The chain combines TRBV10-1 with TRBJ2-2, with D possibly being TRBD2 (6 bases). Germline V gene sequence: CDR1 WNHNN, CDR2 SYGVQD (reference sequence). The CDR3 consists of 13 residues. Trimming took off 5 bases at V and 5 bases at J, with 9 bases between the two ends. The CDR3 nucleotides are TGCGCCAGCAGTAAGACTAGTACCGGGGAGCTGTTTTTT. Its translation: CASSKTSTGELFF.